The entry below describes one T cell receptor beta chain. Its specificity is not known. The data stem from a study of immune heterogeneity within non-small cell lung tumors. Study-wide findings and caveats: Within a patient, dominant CDR3 beta clonotypes were shared across sites, though different locations had unique frequent clones.

Genomic DNA from bulk tumor acted as the template, and roughly 0.55 ug was loaded per sample. Biopsies, several per primary tumor and spaced far apart, were collected during surgery. The study cohort was described as untreated, and its members had newly diagnosed non-small cell lung cancer. They went on to have curative surgery. With 32 V and 13 J primers, multiplex PCR amplified the TCR beta CDR3. TCRdb independently ran MiXCR on the multiplex PCR reads; one entry per CDR3 protein. The repertoire holds around 20,000 distinct CDR3 sequences, with 25% to 35% as singletons. The CDR3 consists of 15 residues. J was trimmed by 2 bases and V by 7 bases; bases with no gene match: 10. Looked up from germline, CDR1 is SGHTA and CDR2 is FQGNSA.

The receptor comes from a man aged 35 to 55 with non-small cell lung cancer. This chain links TRBV7-2 with TRBJ2-7, with 8 bases identical to TRBD2. The sequenced sample was lung tumor tissue. The CDR3 DNA reads as TGTGCCAGCACCAAAAGCGGGAGTTCCACCTACGAGCAGTACTTC. Protein: CASTKSGSSTYEQYF.